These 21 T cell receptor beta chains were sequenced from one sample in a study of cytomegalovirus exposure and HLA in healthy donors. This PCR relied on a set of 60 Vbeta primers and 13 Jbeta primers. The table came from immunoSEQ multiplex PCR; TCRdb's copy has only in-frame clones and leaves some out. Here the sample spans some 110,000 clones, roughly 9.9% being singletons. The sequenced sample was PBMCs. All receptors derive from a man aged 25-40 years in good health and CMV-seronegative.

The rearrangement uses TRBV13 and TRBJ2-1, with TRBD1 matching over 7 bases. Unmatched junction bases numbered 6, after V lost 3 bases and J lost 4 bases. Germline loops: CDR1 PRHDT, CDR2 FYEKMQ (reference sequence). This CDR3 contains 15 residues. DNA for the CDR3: TGTGCCAGCAGCTTCCGAAGGGGGCCTTACAATGAGCAGTTCTTC. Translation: CASSFRRGPYNEQFF.

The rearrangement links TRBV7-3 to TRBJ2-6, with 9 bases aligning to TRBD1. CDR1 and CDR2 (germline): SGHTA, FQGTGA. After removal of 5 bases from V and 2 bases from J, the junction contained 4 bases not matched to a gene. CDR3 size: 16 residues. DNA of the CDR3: TGTGCCAGCAGCCACACAGGGGGCGCTGGGGCCAACGTCCTGACTTTC. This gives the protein CASSHTGGAGANVLTF.

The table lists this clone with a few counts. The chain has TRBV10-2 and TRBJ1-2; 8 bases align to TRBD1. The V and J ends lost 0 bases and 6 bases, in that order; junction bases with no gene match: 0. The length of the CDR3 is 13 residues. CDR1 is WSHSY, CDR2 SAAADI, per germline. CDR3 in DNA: TGCGCCAGCAGTGAGTCGACAGGGGATGGCTACACCTTC. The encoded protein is CASSESTGDGYTF.

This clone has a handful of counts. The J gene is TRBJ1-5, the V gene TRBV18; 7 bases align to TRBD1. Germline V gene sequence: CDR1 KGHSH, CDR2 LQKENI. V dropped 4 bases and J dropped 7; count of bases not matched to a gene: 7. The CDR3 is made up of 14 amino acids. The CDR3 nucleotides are TGTGCCAGCTCACGACAGGGTAAGGGGCAGCCCCAGCATTTT. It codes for CASSRQGKGQPQHF.

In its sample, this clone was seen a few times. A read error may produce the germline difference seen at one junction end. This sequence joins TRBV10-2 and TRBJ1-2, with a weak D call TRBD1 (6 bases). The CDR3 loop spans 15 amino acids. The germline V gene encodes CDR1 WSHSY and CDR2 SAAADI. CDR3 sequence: CASSELQGKAGGYTF. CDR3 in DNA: TGCGCCAGCAGCGAGTTACAGGGAAAAGCGGGAGGCTACACCTTC.

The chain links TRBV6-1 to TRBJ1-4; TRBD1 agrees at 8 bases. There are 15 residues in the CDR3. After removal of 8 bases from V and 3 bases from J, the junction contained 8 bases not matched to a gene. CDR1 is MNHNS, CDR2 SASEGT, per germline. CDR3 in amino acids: CASSTPTGANEKLFF. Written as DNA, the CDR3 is TGTGCCAGCTCCACCCCGACAGGGGCTAATGAAAAACTGTTTTTT.

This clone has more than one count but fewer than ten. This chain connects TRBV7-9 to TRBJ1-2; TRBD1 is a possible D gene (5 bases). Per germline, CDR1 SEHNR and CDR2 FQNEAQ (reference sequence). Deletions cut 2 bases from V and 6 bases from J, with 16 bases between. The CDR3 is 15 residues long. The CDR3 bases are TGTGCCAGCAGCTTACATTTGAGGGAGGGACATGGCTACACCTTC. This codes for CASSLHLREGHGYTF.

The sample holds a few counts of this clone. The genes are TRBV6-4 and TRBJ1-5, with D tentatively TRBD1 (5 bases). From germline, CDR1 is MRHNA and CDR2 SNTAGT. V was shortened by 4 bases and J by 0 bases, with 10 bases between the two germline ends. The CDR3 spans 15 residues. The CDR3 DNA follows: TGTGCCAGCAGTGTGTCGGGGGGTAGCAATCAGCCCCAGCATTTT. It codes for CASSVSGGSNQPQHF.

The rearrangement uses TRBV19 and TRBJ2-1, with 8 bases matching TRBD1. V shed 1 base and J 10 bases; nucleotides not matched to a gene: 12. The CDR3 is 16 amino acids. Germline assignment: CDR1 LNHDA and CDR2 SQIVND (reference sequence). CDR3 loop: CASSIGRTGFVREQFF. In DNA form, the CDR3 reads TGTGCCAGTAGTATAGGGAGGACAGGGTTTGTGCGAGAGCAGTTCTTC.

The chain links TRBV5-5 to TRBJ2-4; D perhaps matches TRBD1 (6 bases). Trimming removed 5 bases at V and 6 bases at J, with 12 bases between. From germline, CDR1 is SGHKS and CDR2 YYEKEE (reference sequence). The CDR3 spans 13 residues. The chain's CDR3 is CASSNRTANIQYF. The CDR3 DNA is TGTGCCAGCAGTAACCGGACAGCAAACATTCAGTACTTC.

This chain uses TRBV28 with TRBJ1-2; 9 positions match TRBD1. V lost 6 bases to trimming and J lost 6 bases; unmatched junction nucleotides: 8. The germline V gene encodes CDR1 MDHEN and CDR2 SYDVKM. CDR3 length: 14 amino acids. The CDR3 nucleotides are TGTGCCAGCAGACCAACAGGGGGCAGGGATGGCTACACCTTC. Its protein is CASRPTGGRDGYTF.

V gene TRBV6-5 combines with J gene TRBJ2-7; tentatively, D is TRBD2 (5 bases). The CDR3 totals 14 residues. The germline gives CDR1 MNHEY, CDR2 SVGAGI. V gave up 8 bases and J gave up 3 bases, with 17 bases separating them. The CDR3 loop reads CASRGPGKGYEQYF. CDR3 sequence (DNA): TGTGCCAGCCGAGGGCCGGGCAAAGGCTACGAGCAGTACTTC.

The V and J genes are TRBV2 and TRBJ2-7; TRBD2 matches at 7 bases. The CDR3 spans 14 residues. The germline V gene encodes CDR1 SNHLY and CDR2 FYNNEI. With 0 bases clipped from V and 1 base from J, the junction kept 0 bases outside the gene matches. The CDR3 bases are TGTGCCAGCAGTGAAGCTAGCGGGTCCTACGAGCAGTACTTC. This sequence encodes CASSEASGSYEQYF.

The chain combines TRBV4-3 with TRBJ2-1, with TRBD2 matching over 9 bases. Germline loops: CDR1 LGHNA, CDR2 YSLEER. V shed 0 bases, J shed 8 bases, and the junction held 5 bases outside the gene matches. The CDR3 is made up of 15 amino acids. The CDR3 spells CASSQDVAGVDEQFF. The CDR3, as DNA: TGCGCCAGCAGCCAAGATGTAGCGGGGGTAGATGAGCAGTTCTTC.

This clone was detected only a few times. The CDR3 DNA reads TGTGCCAGTTGGGCCCGCCTTCGGGGGGAGCTGTTTTTT. This codes for CASWARLRGELFF. This chain uses TRBV27 with TRBJ2-2; D remains ambiguous. Deletions cut 9 bases from V and 8 bases from J, with 16 bases between. The CDR3 runs to 13 residues. CDR1 is MNHEY, CDR2 SMNVEV, per germline (reference sequence).

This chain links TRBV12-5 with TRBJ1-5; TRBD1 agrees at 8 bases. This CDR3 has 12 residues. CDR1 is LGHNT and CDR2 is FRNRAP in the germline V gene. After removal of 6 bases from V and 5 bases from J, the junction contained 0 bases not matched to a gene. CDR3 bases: TGTGCTAGTGGGACAGGGGATCAGCCCCAGCATTTT. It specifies CASGTGDQPQHF. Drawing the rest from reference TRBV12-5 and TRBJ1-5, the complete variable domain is DARVTQTPRHKVTEMGQEVTMRCQPILGHNTVFWYRQTMMQGLELLAYFRNRAPLDDSGMPKDRFSAEMPDATLATLKIQPSEPRDSAVYFCASGTGDQPQHFGDGTRLSIL.

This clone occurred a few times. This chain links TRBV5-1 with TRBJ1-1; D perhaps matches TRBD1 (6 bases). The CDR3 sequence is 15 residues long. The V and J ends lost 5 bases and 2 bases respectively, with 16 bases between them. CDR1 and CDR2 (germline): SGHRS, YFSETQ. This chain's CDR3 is CASRTGTVINTEAFF. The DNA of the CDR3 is TGCGCCAGCAGAACAGGGACCGTTATTAACACTGAAGCTTTCTTT.

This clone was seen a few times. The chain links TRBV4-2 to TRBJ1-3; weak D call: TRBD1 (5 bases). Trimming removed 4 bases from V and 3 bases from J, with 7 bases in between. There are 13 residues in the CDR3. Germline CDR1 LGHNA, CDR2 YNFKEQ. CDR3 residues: CASSPGVGNTIYF. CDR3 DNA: TGTGCCAGCAGCCCGGGGGTTGGAAACACCATATATTTT.

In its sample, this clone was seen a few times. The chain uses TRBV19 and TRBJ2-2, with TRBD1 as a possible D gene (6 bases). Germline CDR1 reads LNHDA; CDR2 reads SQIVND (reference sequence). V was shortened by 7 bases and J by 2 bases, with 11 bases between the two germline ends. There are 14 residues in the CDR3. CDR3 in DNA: TGTGCCAGTATAAAACAGGGTAACACCGGGGAGCTGTTTTTT. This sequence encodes CASIKQGNTGELFF. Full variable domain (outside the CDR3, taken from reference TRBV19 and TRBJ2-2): DGGITQSPKYLFRKEGQNVTLSCEQNLNHDAMYWYRQDPGQGLRLIYYSQIVNDFQKGDIAEGYSVSREKKESFPLTVTSAQKNPTAFYLCASIKQGNTGELFFGEGSRLTVL.

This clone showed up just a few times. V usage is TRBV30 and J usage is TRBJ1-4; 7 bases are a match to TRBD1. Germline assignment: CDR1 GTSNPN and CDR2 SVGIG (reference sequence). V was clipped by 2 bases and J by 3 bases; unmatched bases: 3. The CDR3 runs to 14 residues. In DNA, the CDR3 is TGTGCCTGGAGTAAGGGGGCGGCTAATGAAAAACTGTTTTTT. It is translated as CAWSKGAANEKLFF. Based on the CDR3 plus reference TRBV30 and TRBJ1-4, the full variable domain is SQTIHQWPATLVQPVGSPLSLECTVEGTSNPNLYWYRQAAGRGLQLLFYSVGIGQISSEVPQNLSASRPQDRQFILSSKKLLLSDSGFYLCAWSKGAANEKLFFGSGTQLSVL.

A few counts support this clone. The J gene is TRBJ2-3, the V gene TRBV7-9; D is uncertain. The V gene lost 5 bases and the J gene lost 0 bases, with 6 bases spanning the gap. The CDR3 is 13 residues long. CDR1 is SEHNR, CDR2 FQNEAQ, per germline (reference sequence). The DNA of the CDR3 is TGTGCCAGCAGCCCCTTAAGCACAGATACGCAGTATTTT. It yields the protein CASSPLSTDTQYF.